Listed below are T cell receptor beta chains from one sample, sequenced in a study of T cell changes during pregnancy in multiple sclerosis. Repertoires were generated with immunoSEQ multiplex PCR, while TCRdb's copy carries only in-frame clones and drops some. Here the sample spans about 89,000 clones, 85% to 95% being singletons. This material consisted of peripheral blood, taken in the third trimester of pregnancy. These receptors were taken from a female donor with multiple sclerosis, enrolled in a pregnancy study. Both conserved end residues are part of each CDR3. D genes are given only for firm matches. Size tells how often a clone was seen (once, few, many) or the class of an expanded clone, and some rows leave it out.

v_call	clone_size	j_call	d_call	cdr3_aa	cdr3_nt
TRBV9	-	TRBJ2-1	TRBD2	CASSEQISGRAIEQFF	TGTGCCAGCAGCGAACAGATTAGCGGGAGGGCCATTGAGCAGTTCTTC
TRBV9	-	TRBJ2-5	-	CASSVSTGTETQYF	TGTGCCAGCAGCGTGTCGACAGGTACAGAGACCCAGTACTTC
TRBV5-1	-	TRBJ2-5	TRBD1	CASSPPGQGWETQYF	TGCGCCAGCAGCCCGCCCGGACAGGGGTGGGAGACCCAGTACTTC
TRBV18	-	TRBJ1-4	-	CASSPPGGNEKLFF	TGTGCCAGCTCACCACCGGGGGGTAATGAAAAACTGTTTTTT
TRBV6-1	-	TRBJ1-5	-	CASGGTQGAGNQPQHF	TGTGCCAGCGGTGGTACGCAGGGCGCTGGCAATCAGCCCCAGCATTTT
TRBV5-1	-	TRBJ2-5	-	CASSLTGYHSETQYF	TGCGCCAGCAGCTTGACAGGGTATCATTCGGAGACCCAGTACTTC
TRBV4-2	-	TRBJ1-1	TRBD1	CASSQGYPLGLTGPNTEAFF	TGTGCCAGCAGCCAAGGTTACCCACTCGGGTTGACAGGGCCGAACACTGAAGCTTTCTTT
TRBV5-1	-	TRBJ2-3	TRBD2	CASRQSSGIDTDTQYF	TGCGCCAGCAGGCAAAGTAGCGGGATTGACACAGATACGCAGTATTTT
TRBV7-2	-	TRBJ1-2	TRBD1	CASSLSVGTGGNNGYTF	TGTGCCAGCAGCCTATCGGTCGGGACAGGGGGCAATAATGGCTACACCTTC
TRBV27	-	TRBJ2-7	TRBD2	CASRPSGSYEQYF	TGTGCCAGCAGACCGAGCGGGAGTTACGAGCAGTACTTC
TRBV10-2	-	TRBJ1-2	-	CASTRDNRLTNYGYTF	TGCGCCAGCACGAGGGACAACCGACTTACTAACTATGGCTACACCTTC
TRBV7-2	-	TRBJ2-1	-	CASRDSGSNEQFF	TGTGCCAGCAGGGATTCGGGAAGTAATGAGCAGTTCTTC
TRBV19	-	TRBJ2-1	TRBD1	CASSVGTGNEQFF	TGTGCCAGTAGCGTCGGGACAGGCAATGAGCAGTTCTTC
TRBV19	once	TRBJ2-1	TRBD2	CASDAGAGGNNEQFF	TGTGCCAGTGACGCCGGAGCGGGAGGGAACAATGAGCAGTTCTTC
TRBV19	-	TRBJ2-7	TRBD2	CASSTRTSGPNEQYF	TGTGCCAGTAGTACCCGGACTAGCGGGCCAAACGAGCAGTACTTC
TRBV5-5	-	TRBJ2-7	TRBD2	CASSDSWLAGGREQYF	TGTGCCAGCAGCGATTCCTGGCTAGCGGGAGGGCGCGAGCAGTACTTC